The 18 T cell receptor beta chains reported below all come from one sample, sequenced in a study of monozygotic twins with inflammatory bowel disease (dated by TCRdb to the late 2010s). The library was obtained by 5' RACE. Sequencing was carried out with an Illumina HiSeq 2500. TCRdb reprocessed the reads, and each CDR3 protein sequence is entered once, without DNA. The sample table includes approximately 400,000 distinct CDR3 sequences. The top ten clonotypes cover around 2.5% of the sample. Sequencing was done on a sample of blood. These receptors came from a human donor with ulcerative colitis or Crohn's disease, or a healthy co-twin of an affected twin (not recorded which).

This CDR3 is CASSPPATDTQYF. The chain uses TRBV5-1 and TRBJ2-3; TCRdb outputs TRBD2, but without DNA this stays unchecked. Germline lookup yields CDR1 SGHRS and CDR2 YFSETQ. CDR3 length: 13 amino acids. The whole variable domain, filled in from reference TRBV5-1 and TRBJ2-3, reads KAGVTQTPRYLIKTRGQQVTLSCSPISGHRSVSWYQQTPGQGLQFLFEYFSETQRNKGNFPGRFSGRQFSNSRSEMNVSTLELGDSALYLCASSPPATDTQYFGPGTRLTVL.

The rearrangement links TRBV7-2 to TRBJ2-2; with no DNA, the TCRdb D assignment of TRBD2 cannot be verified. CDR1 and CDR2 (germline): SGHTA, FQGNSA. The CDR3 sequence is 13 residues long. CDR3 residues: CASSLVGGGELFF.

This chain uses TRBV21-1 with TRBJ2-7. TRBV21-1 is marked as a pseudogene. This CDR3 spans 13 amino acids. CDR3 loop: CASSKGRTYEQYF.

The chain employs TRBV3-1 and TRBJ2-2; TCRdb's D gene call, TRBD1, goes unchecked for lack of DNA. The CDR3 contains 16 residues. Germline CDR1 LGHDT, CDR2 YNNKEL (reference sequence). The CDR3 here is CASSQDVPRWTGELFF.

The chain carries TRBV6-5 and TRBJ1-2; absent DNA, TCRdb's TRBD1 call cannot be checked. This CDR3 region has 12 residues. Germline V gene data show CDR1 as MNHEY and CDR2 as SVGAGI. The CDR3 is CATQGAIYGYTF.

The rearrangement links TRBV15 to TRBJ1-1. Germline loops: CDR1 LNHNV, CDR2 YYDKDF (reference sequence). This CDR3 is built from 15 residues. CDR3 amino acids: CATSKDKRFNTEAFF.

The rearrangement uses TRBV20-1 and TRBJ1-5; checking the TCRdb D call of TRBD1 is not possible without DNA. CDR3 size: 14 residues. Germline loops: CDR1 DFQATT, CDR2 SNEGSKA (reference sequence). CDR3 protein: CSANSETGMKPQHF.

V and J are TRBV25-1 and TRBJ2-3; with no DNA, the TCRdb D assignment of TRBD1 cannot be verified. The germline gives CDR1 MGHDK, CDR2 SYGVNS. The length of the CDR3 is 13 residues. The CDR3 here is CASSESAPDTQYF. Together with reference TRBV25-1 and TRBJ2-3, the CDR3 gives the full variable domain: EADIYQTPRYLVIGTGKKITLECSQTMGHDKMYWYQQDPGMELHLIHYSYGVNSTEKGDLSSESTVSRIRTEHFPLTLESARPSHTSQYLCASSESAPDTQYFGPGTRLTVL.

The chain recombines TRBV24-1 with TRBJ1-4; TCRdb calls TRBD1, which cannot be checked without DNA. The CDR3 totals 15 residues. CDR1 is KGHDR and CDR2 is SFDVKD in the germline V gene. The CDR3 protein is CATSDNRQGDEKLFF.

This CDR3 is CASSPQGGGGKNEQFF. This chain joins TRBV4-3 and TRBJ2-1; TCRdb's D call, TRBD2, is unchecked because there is no DNA. The germline V gene encodes CDR1 LGHNA and CDR2 YSLEER. The CDR3 extends over 16 amino acids.

This sequence joins TRBV2 and TRBJ1-2. The CDR3 totals 13 residues. CDR1 is SNHLY, CDR2 FYNNEI, per germline. CDR3 region: CASSEALRTRFAF.

The chain has TRBV2 and TRBJ1-5. From germline, CDR1 is SNHLY and CDR2 FYNNEI. The CDR3 spans 15 residues. CDR3 sequence: CASSGSQTLLRPQHF.

The rearrangement joins TRBV9 to TRBJ1-1. This CDR3 contains 14 residues. Germline lookup yields CDR1 SGDLS and CDR2 YYNGEE. The CDR3 spells CASSVVTVGTEAFF.

V gene TRBV20-1 combines with J gene TRBJ1-5; TCRdb selects TRBD1, and the lack of DNA leaves this call unchecked. Germline V gene data show CDR1 as DFQATT and CDR2 as SNEGSKA (reference sequence). The CDR3 contains 14 residues. The chain's CDR3 is CSAQTGGVGQPQHF.

The chain is built from TRBV4-1 and TRBJ2-3; without DNA, the TCRdb call of TRBD1 cannot be checked. The germline V gene has CDR1 MGHRA and CDR2 YSYEKL. The CDR3 runs to 15 residues. The CDR3 spells CASSPVAGVVDTQYF.

J is TRBJ2-5 and V is TRBV5-1; no DNA is available, so the TRBD2 call from TCRdb remains unchecked. Germline CDR1 and CDR2: SGHRS and YFSETQ. The CDR3 runs 14 residues. The CDR3 here is CASSLATSGGPLYF.

The V and J genes are TRBV5-1 and TRBJ1-5; TCRdb designates TRBD1, a call that cannot be tested without DNA. Germline V lookup: CDR1 SGHRS, CDR2 YFSETQ. The CDR3 has 19 amino acids. The CDR3 is CASSLARQGPYYSNQPQHF.

This chain links TRBV29-1 with TRBJ2-7; TCRdb's D gene call, TRBD1, goes unchecked for lack of DNA. CDR3 size: 12 residues. Germline lookup yields CDR1 SQVTM and CDR2 ANQGSEA. CDR3 in amino acids: CSARPERDEQYF.